Listed below are T cell receptor beta chains from one sample, sequenced in a study of T cell repertoires in ileal Crohn's disease. Generated by immunoSEQ multiplex PCR, the TCRdb table keeps only in-frame clones and is missing some. The profile covers about 62,000 clones, with roughly 91% appearing a single time and under 2.5% taken by the ten largest. Sequenced input: ileal tissue. Receptors were obtained from an adult with Crohn's disease. The conserved cysteine and the conserved F or W are not part of the CDR3 here. The D gene is left open where the match is weak.

CDR3 protein,J gene,D gene,V gene
ASSLFRQDSKETQY,TRBJ2-5,NA,TRBV7-9
ASSSSAWDSEAF,TRBJ1-1,NA,TRBV7-9
ASSPVTGFGANVLT,TRBJ2-6,NA,TRBV5-6
ATSPQSVQPNTEAF,TRBJ1-1,NA,TRBV15
ASGGVKEKLF,TRBJ1-4,NA,TRBV7-9
SVEGGGEQY,TRBJ2-7,NA,TRBV29-1
ASSPTGLAGETQY,TRBJ2-5,TRBD2,TRBV18
ASSLVGTAYNEQF,TRBJ2-1,NA,TRBV11-2
ASSLEGQLSYEQY,TRBJ2-7,TRBD1,TRBV5-1
ASRSSGIYGYT,TRBJ1-2,NA,TRBV19